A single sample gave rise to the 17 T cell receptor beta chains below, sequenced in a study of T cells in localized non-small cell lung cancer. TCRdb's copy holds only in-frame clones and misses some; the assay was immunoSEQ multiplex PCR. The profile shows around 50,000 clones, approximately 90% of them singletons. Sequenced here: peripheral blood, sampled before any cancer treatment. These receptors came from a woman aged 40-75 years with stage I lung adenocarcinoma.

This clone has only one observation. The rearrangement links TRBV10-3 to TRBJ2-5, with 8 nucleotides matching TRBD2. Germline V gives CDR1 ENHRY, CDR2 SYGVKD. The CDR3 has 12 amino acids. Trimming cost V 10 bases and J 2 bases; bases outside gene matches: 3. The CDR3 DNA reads TGTGCCAGCGGGGGGAGTCAAGAGACCCAGTACTTC. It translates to CASGGSQETQYF.

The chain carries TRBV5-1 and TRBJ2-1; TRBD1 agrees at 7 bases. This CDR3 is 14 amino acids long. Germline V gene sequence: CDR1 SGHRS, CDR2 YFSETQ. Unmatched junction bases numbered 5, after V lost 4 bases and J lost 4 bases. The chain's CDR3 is CASSQRQGYNEQFF. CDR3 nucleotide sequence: TGCGCCAGCAGCCAACGACAGGGTTACAATGAGCAGTTCTTC.

In DNA form, the CDR3 reads TGTGCCAGCAGTTACGCGGAACAGCTATTGAACACTGAAGCTTTCTTT. It specifies CASSYAEQLLNTEAFF. The chain links TRBV6-5 to TRBJ1-1; no clear D. V lost 2 bases and J 0 bases, leaving 13 bases between the germline ends. The CDR3 contains 16 residues. Looked up from germline, CDR1 is MNHEY and CDR2 is SVGAGI.

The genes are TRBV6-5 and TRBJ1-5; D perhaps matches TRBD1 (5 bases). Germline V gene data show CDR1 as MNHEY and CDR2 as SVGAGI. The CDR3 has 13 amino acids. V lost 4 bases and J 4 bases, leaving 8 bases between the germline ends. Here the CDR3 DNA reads TGTGCCAGCAGTTCGCGGGGGAATCAGCCCCAGCATTTT. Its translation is CASSSRGNQPQHF.

The CDR3 nucleotides read TGTGCCAGCAGTGACGTACCCCCAACCGGCACTGAAGCTTTCTTT. It yields the protein CASSDVPPTGTEAFF. The rearrangement links TRBV6-1 to TRBJ1-1, with D hard to call. This CDR3 comprises 15 residues. Trimming removed 3 bases at V and 4 bases at J, with 15 bases between. Germline values: CDR1 MNHNS, CDR2 SASEGT.

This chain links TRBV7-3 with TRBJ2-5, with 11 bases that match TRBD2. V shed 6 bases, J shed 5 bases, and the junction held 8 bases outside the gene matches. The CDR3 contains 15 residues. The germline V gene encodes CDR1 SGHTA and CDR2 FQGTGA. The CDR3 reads CASRPTSGAWETQYF. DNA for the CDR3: TGTGCCAGCAGGCCGACTAGCGGGGCCTGGGAGACCCAGTACTTC.

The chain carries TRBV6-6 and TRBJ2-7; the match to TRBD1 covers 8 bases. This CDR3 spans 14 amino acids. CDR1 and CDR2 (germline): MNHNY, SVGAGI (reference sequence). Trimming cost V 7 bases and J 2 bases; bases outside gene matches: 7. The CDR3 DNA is TGTGCCAGCACCCTAGGACAGGGACCCTACGAGCAGTACTTC. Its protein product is CASTLGQGPYEQYF.

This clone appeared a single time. The CDR3 bases are TGTGCCAGCAGCTTGGCCCAGGGGGCGTACACTGAAGCTTTCTTT. The encoded protein is CASSLAQGAYTEAFF. The rearrangement joins TRBV5-6 to TRBJ1-1; 8 bases fit TRBD1. With V trimmed by 0 bases and J by 3 bases, 4 bases remained unmatched. This CDR3 has 15 amino acids. Germline V CDR1 and CDR2: SGHDT, YYEEEE.

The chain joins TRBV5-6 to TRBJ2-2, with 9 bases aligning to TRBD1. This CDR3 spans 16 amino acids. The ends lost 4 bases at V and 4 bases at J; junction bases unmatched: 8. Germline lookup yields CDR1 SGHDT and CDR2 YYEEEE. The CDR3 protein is CASSRTGEGVTGELFF. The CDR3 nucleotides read TGTGCCAGCAGCCGGACAGGGGAGGGTGTCACCGGGGAGCTGTTTTTT. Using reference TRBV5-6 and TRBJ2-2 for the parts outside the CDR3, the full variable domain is DAGVTQSPTHLIKTRGQQVTLRCSPKSGHDTVSWYQQALGQGPQFIFQYYEEEERQRGNFPDRFSGHQFPNYSSELNVNALLLGDSALYLCASSRTGEGVTGELFFGEGSRLTVL.

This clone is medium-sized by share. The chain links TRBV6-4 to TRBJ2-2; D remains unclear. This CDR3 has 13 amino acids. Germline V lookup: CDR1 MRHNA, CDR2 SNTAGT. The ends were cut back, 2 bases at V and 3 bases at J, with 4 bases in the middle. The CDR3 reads CASSDRDTGELFF. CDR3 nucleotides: TGTGCCAGCAGTGACAGGGACACCGGGGAGCTGTTTTTT.

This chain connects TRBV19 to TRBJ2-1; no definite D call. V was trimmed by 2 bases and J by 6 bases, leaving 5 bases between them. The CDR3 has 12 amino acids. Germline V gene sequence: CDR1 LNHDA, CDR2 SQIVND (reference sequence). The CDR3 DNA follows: TGTGCCAGTAGTATATCAGTCAATGAGCAGTTCTTC. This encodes CASSISVNEQFF.

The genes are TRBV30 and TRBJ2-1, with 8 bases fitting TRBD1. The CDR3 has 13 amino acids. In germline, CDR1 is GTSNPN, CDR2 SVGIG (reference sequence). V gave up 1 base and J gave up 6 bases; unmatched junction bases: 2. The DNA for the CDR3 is TGTGCCTGGAGTGCGGACAGGGTCAATGAGCAGTTCTTC. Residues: CAWSADRVNEQFF.

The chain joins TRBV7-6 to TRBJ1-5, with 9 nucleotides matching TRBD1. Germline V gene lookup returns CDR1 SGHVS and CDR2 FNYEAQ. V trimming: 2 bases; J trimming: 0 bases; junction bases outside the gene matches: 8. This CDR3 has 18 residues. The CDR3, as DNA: TGTGCCAGCAGCTTAAGTACGGGACAGGGCCGTAGCAATCAGCCCCAGCATTTT. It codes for CASSLSTGQGRSNQPQHF.

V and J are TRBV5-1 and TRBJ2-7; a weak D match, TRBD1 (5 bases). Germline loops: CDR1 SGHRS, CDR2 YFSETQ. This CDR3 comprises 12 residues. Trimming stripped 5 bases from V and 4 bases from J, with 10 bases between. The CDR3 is CASRTGPYEQYF. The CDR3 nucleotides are TGCGCCAGCAGAACAGGCCCATACGAGCAGTACTTC.

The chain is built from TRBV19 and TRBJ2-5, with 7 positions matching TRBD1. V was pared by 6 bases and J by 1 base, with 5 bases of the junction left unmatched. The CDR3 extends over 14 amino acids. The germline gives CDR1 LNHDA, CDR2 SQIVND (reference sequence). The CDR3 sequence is CASRPQGPQETQYF. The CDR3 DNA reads TGTGCCAGTAGGCCACAGGGGCCCCAAGAGACCCAGTACTTC.

CDR3 DNA: TGTGCCAGCAGCCCTCAAGGACAGGGGAGGAACACTGAAGCTTTCTTT. Its protein product is CASSPQGQGRNTEAFF. This chain joins TRBV9 and TRBJ1-1; 9 bases line up with TRBD1. With V trimmed by 4 bases and J by 1 base, 8 bases remained unmatched. The CDR3 totals 16 residues. Germline V gene lookup returns CDR1 SGDLS and CDR2 YYNGEE.

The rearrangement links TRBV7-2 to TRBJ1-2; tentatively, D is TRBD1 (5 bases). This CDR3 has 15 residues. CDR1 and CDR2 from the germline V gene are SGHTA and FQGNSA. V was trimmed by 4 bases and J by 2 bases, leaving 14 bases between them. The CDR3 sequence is CASSSGGIGNYGYTF. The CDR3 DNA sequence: TGTGCCAGCAGCTCTGGGGGAATAGGCAACTATGGCTACACCTTC.